A selection of T cell receptor beta chains follows, all from one sample in a study of blood T cell repertoires in COVID-19. Method: immunoSEQ multiplex PCR; TCRdb's copy keeps in-frame clones and lacks some. The sample carries under 250,000 clones, around 80% recorded once. Sample: peripheral blood. These receptors all come from a man aged 35 to 55 with active or convalescent COVID-19. The CDR3 runs from the conserved cysteine through the conserved F or W. The D gene is left open where the match is weak. Expanded clones get a size class; other rows say once, few or many, or leave the size out.

TRBV6-5	-	-	TRBJ1-1	CASGREGWTEAFF	TGTGCCAGCGGGCGCGAGGGTTGGACTGAAGCTTTCTTT
TRBV20-1	-	-	TRBJ2-2	CSASRDITGELFF	TGCAGTGCTAGTAGAGACATCACCGGGGAGCTGTTTTTT
TRBV7-9	-	-	TRBJ2-7	CASSPHQGYEQYF	TGTGCCAGCAGCCCACACCAGGGATACGAGCAGTACTTC
TRBV27	TRBD1	-	TRBJ1-1	CASSLRVGTADGVRGMNTEAFF	TGTGCCAGCAGTCTAAGGGTGGGGACAGCCGACGGGGTTCGGGGGATGAACACTGAAGCTTTCTTT
TRBV28	-	once	TRBJ1-1	CASTPWGRSLRDTEAFF	TGTGCCAGCACCCCATGGGGGCGCAGCCTGAGGGACACTGAAGCTTTCTTT
TRBV4-2	-	-	TRBJ1-5	CASSQHSNQPQHF	TGTGCCAGCAGCCAACATAGCAATCAGCCCCAGCATTTT
TRBV18	TRBD1	-	TRBJ1-2	CASAATGGNYGYTF	TGTGCCAGCGCGGCAACAGGGGGCAACTATGGCTACACCTTC
TRBV18	-	-	TRBJ1-3	CASSPSTGPYSGNTIYF	TGTGCCAGCTCACCAAGCACAGGGCCTTACTCTGGAAACACCATATATTTT
TRBV12-3/TRBV12-4	TRBD1	-	TRBJ1-2	CASSLGRGDSYTF	TGTGCCAGCAGTTTAGGCAGGGGGGATAGCTACACCTTC
TRBV24-1	-	-	TRBJ2-3	CATRMTVADTQYF	TGTGCCACCAGAATGACAGTAGCTGATACGCAGTATTTT
TRBV12-5	TRBD1	-	TRBJ1-5	CASGSGQGTGNQPQHF	TGTGCTAGTGGTTCGGGACAGGGTACGGGCAATCAGCCCCAGCATTTT
TRBV5-4	-	-	TRBJ1-4	CASSSLEEKLFF	TGTGCCAGCAGCTCGTTAGAGGAAAAACTGTTTTTT
TRBV9	TRBD1	-	TRBJ2-1	CASSVVGGGYNEQFF	TGTGCCAGCAGCGTAGTAGGGGGCGGATACAATGAGCAGTTCTTC
TRBV7-3	TRBD1	few	TRBJ2-2	CASSTLQGAGTGELFF	TGTGCCAGCAGCACCTTACAGGGGGCGGGAACCGGGGAGCTGTTTTTT
TRBV6-5	-	few	TRBJ1-5	CASSLTGTKSNQPQHF	TGTGCCAGCAGTTTGACCGGGACAAAAAGCAATCAGCCCCAGCATTTT
TRBV7-6	TRBD1	once	TRBJ2-7	CASSPGTGGQYF	TGTGCCAGCAGCCCGGGGACAGGGGGACAGTACTTC
TRBV20-1	-	-	TRBJ1-4	CSAAGREKLFF	TGCAGTGCGGCAGGCCGGGAAAAACTGTTTTTT
TRBV30	-	-	TRBJ1-5	CAWNAGGGQPQHF	TGTGCCTGGAACGCTGGGGGGGGGCAGCCCCAGCATTTT
TRBV4-1	-	-	TRBJ2-1	CASRRETGSYNEQFF	TGCGCCAGCAGAAGGGAAACAGGATCCTACAATGAGCAGTTCTTC
TRBV6-5	-	-	TRBJ2-6	CASSSRDSGANVLTF	TGTGCCAGCAGTTCCAGGGACTCTGGGGCCAACGTCCTGACTTTC
TRBV7-8	TRBD2	-	TRBJ2-1	CASSLESTGLAYNEQFF	TGTGCCAGCAGCTTAGAATCTACGGGACTAGCCTACAATGAGCAGTTCTTC
TRBV28	-	-	TRBJ2-7	CASSLLGGNSYEQYF	TGTGCCAGCAGTTTACTTGGCGGAAATTCCTACGAGCAGTACTTC
TRBV11-2	-	-	TRBJ2-2	CASTLRRQGFDTGELFF	TGTGCCAGCACCCTCCGAAGGCAGGGCTTTGATACCGGGGAGCTGTTTTTT
TRBV5-1	-	-	TRBJ2-3	CASSGGASSTDTQYF	TGCGCCAGCAGCGGCGGGGCTTCTAGCACAGATACGCAGTATTTT
TRBV6-4	TRBD1	few	TRBJ1-1	CASSVTGGGTEAFF	TGTGCCAGCAGTGTTACAGGGGGAGGGACTGAAGCTTTCTTT
TRBV5-1	-	-	TRBJ1-6	CASSLEGQKDSPLHF	TGCGCCAGCAGCTTGGAAGGACAGAAGGATTCACCCCTCCACTTT
TRBV19	-	-	TRBJ1-5	CASSIGNQPQHF	TGTGCCAGTAGTATCGGGAATCAGCCCCAGCATTTT
TRBV6-1	TRBD1	once	TRBJ1-2	CASSGSPGQGPQGYTF	TGTGCCAGCAGTGGATCCCCGGGACAGGGGCCCCAGGGCTACACCTTC
TRBV6-5	TRBD1	-	TRBJ1-5	CASRQRQGNHQPQHF	TGTGCCAGCAGACAAAGACAGGGTAACCATCAGCCCCAGCATTTT
TRBV2	-	-	TRBJ1-2	CASSDPVATEQNYGYTF	TGTGCCAGCAGTGACCCAGTGGCGACAGAGCAAAACTATGGCTACACCTTC
TRBV7-8	-	-	TRBJ1-2	CASSRDGGPNYGYTF	TGTGCCAGCAGCCGAGACGGGGGTCCTAACTATGGCTACACCTTC
TRBV7-9	-	-	TRBJ2-7	CASSGGSSPYEQYF	TGTGCCAGCAGCGGTGGGAGCAGTCCCTACGAGCAGTACTTC
TRBV7-9	-	-	TRBJ1-2	CASSLDTGGGYTF	TGTGCCAGCAGCTTAGACACCGGGGGTGGCTACACCTTC
TRBV10-3	-	-	TRBJ1-2	CAITPEVGSYGYTF	TGTGCCATCACCCCTGAGGTCGGTAGCTATGGCTACACCTTC
TRBV28	TRBD1	-	TRBJ1-2	CASSGGQGAFGYTF	TGTGCCAGCAGTGGGGGACAGGGGGCATTTGGCTACACCTTC
TRBV19	-	-	TRBJ1-5	CASSPGRPRGNQPQHF	TGTGCCAGTAGCCCCGGGAGACCCCGGGGCAATCAGCCCCAGCATTTT
TRBV6-1	TRBD1	once	TRBJ2-7	CASSEETGRKREQYF	TGTGCCAGCAGTGAGGAGACAGGGAGAAAACGCGAGCAGTACTTC
TRBV19	TRBD2	few	TRBJ2-2	CASSIGASGTSGELFF	TGTGCCAGTAGTATCGGGGCTAGCGGGACTTCCGGGGAGCTGTTTTTT
TRBV24-1	-	once	TRBJ1-6	CATPEPAGDHNSPLHF	TGTGCCACCCCGGAGCCGGCGGGTGACCATAATTCACCCCTCCACTTT
TRBV20-1	-	once	TRBJ2-7	CSASSEGHEQYF	TGCAGTGCTAGTTCAGAGGGCCACGAGCAGTACTTC
TRBV5-1	TRBD1	-	TRBJ1-1	CASSLVQGAGTEAFF	TGCGCCAGCAGCTTGGTCCAGGGGGCTGGGACTGAAGCTTTCTTT
TRBV10-3	-	-	TRBJ1-2	CATRPDSYGYTF	TGTGCCACCCGCCCCGACAGCTATGGCTACACCTTC
TRBV25-1	-	once	TRBJ2-2	CASEYSFTGELFF	TGTGCCAGCGAATACAGTTTCACCGGGGAGCTGTTTTTT
TRBV6-5	-	once	TRBJ1-2	CARAQGFWGYTF	TGTGCCAGGGCACAGGGTTTTTGGGGCTACACCTTC
TRBV5-1	TRBD1	once	TRBJ1-4	CASSLGQGREKLFF	TGCGCCAGCAGCTTGGGACAGGGGAGAGAAAAACTGTTTTTT
TRBV12-3/TRBV12-4	-	once	TRBJ1-5	CASSSVRQPQHF	TGTGCCAGCAGTTCGGTCAGGCAGCCCCAGCATTTT
TRBV6-5	-	-	TRBJ2-1	CASTKRDTRLQFF	TGTGCCAGCACCAAGCGGGACACCCGTCTTCAGTTCTTC
TRBV13	TRBD2	-	TRBJ2-3	CASSLRLAGGTDTQYF	TGTGCCAGCAGCCTGAGACTAGCGGGAGGGACAGATACGCAGTATTTT
TRBV5-4	-	-	TRBJ1-2	CASSSGLESYGYTF	TGTGCCAGCAGCTCAGGGTTGGAGAGCTATGGCTACACCTTC
TRBV9	-	-	TRBJ2-2	CASSVESGGTGELFF	TGTGCCAGCAGCGTAGAGAGCGGCGGCACCGGGGAGCTGTTTTTT
TRBV19	-	-	TRBJ2-1	CASKEGISYNEQFF	TGTGCCAGCAAGGAGGGGATTTCCTACAATGAGCAGTTCTTC
TRBV4-3	TRBD1	few	TRBJ1-4	CASSPDRGETNEKLFF	TGCGCCAGCAGCCCGGACAGGGGTGAAACTAATGAAAAACTGTTTTTT
TRBV6-1	-	-	TRBJ1-4	CASSESRTAGGNEKLFF	TGTGCCAGCAGTGAATCTAGGACAGCCGGAGGCAACGAAAAACTGTTTTTT
TRBV28	-	-	TRBJ1-4	CASTIGGSLNEKLFF	TGTGCCAGCACCATCGGGGGATCTCTTAATGAAAAACTGTTTTTT
TRBV19	TRBD1	-	TRBJ1-5	CASSMGQGARNNQPQHF	TGTGCCAGTAGTATGGGCCAGGGGGCGCGGAACAATCAGCCCCAGCATTTT
TRBV4-1	-	-	TRBJ2-7	CASRDRGGRVDEQYF	TGCGCCAGCAGGGACCGCGGGGGCAGAGTTGACGAGCAGTACTTC